The 27 T cell receptor beta chains below all came from one sample that was sequenced in a study of regulatory T cells in long-lasting Graves disease. Through Arm-PCR of CDR3 regions and iRepertoire HTBI primers, TCR beta libraries were built. One entry per CDR3 protein results from TCRdb running MiXCR on the multiplex PCR reads. The data show a few hundred thousand distinct CDR3 sequences, under 20% seen once. Sample time point: newly diagnosed GD, antithyroid drugs for less than 3 months. PBMCs provided the RNA from which the TCR library was made. The sample was also reused in another study, on T cells in Graves' hyperthyroidism and ophthalmopathy.

The sample consisted of peripheral blood mononuclear cells (PBMCs), taken at new diagnosis, from a patient treated with antithyroid drugs. Receptors were obtained from a woman aged 18 to 35 with Graves disease.

This clonotype was counted many times. The chain links TRBV18 to TRBJ2-5, with 9 bases that match TRBD1. V trimming: 2 bases; J trimming: 1 base; junction bases outside the gene matches: 5. Germline lookup yields CDR1 KGHSH and CDR2 LQKENI. CDR3 length equals 16 residues. The chain's CDR3 is CASSPFSGQGQETQYF. The CDR3 nucleotides read TGTGCCAGCTCACCATTTTCGGGACAGGGCCAAGAGACCCAGTACTTC.

The chain recombines TRBV10-2 with TRBJ1-1; 9 bases align to TRBD1. CDR1 is WSHSY and CDR2 is SAAADI in the germline V gene. The CDR3 is 16 residues long. V shed 1 base and J 5 bases; nucleotides not matched to a gene: 8. This chain's CDR3 is CASSEFPGQGATEAFF. In nucleotides, the CDR3 is TGCGCCAGCAGTGAGTTTCCGGGACAGGGCGCGACTGAAGCTTTCTTT.

The table lists this clonotype with many counts. The rearrangement uses TRBV28 and TRBJ1-5, with 7 bases identical to TRBD1. V dropped 7 bases and J dropped 5; count of bases not matched to a gene: 11. Germline V gene data show CDR1 as MDHEN and CDR2 as SYDVKM. The CDR3 contains 15 residues. The CDR3 sequence is CASTGATGRDQPQHF. The CDR3 DNA reads as TGTGCCAGCACCGGAGCGACAGGGCGGGATCAGCCCCAGCATTTT.

This clonotype was observed a handful of times. V gene TRBV4-1 combines with J gene TRBJ2-1; D is undetermined. The CDR3 has 12 residues. Looked up from germline, CDR1 is MGHRA and CDR2 is YSYEKL. Trimming pared 4 bases from V and 8 bases from J, leaving 9 bases between. The CDR3 coding sequence is TGCGCCAGCAGCCTAAGTGGGGATGAGCAGTTCTTC. Residues: CASSLSGDEQFF.

This clonotype was found many times. The chain recombines TRBV6-1 with TRBJ2-1, with D uncertain. The CDR3 length is 15 residues. Germline-derived CDR1 and CDR2 are MNHNS and SASEGT. Trimming removed 8 bases from V and 7 bases from J, with 21 bases in between. CDR3 residues: CASESRPLLSNEQFF. The CDR3 region has the DNA TGTGCCAGCGAAAGTCGTCCCCTCTTGTCAAATGAGCAGTTCTTC.

At least ten counts were recorded for this clonotype. The junction departs from the called germline gene at one end, perhaps through a read error. The chain carries TRBV2 and TRBJ2-4; D is undetermined. Germline lookup yields CDR1 SNHLY and CDR2 FYNNEI. CDR3 length: 10 residues. CDR3 protein: CASSSFRLRF. CDR3 nucleotide sequence: TGTGCCAGCAGCTCTTTTAGATTGAGGTTC.

A remark on this clonotype: One junction end does not reproduce the germline sequence, and a read error may be involved. The chain combines TRBV20-1 with TRBJ2-1, with 8 bases aligning to TRBD2. Germline V lookup: CDR1 DFQATT, CDR2 SNEGSKA (reference sequence). This CDR3 region has 12 residues. CDR3 amino acids: CSADQRSGRLLF. DNA for the CDR3: TGCAGTGCCGATCAACGGAGCGGGAGACTACTCTTC.

This clonotype was picked up many times. The chain employs TRBV6-2 or TRBV6-3 and TRBJ2-7, with TRBD2 matching over 7 bases. V shed 6 bases and J 0 bases; nucleotides not matched to a gene: 5. Germline CDR1 is MNHEY and CDR2 is SVGEGT. The CDR3 sequence is 14 residues long. As DNA, the CDR3 is TGTGCCAGCAGCCCCCAGCGGGGCTCCTACGAGCAGTACTTC. As protein: CASSPQRGSYEQYF.

This clonotype was seen repeatedly, ten times or more. The gene calls are TRBV30 and TRBJ1-4; D is ambiguous. The CDR3 sequence is 13 residues long. CDR1 GTSNPN and CDR2 SVGIG come from the germline V gene (reference sequence). The V and J ends lost 2 bases and 8 bases respectively, with 12 bases between them. CDR3 nucleotide sequence: TGTGCCTGGAGTCGTCGAGCCGGAGAAAAACTGTTTTTT. Amino acids: CAWSRRAGEKLFF.

The chain joins TRBV20-1 to TRBJ2-5; the D is unclear. Germline V gene sequence: CDR1 DFQATT, CDR2 SNEGSKA (reference sequence). V was clipped by 0 bases and J by 2 bases, with 10 bases between them. The CDR3 covers 14 residues. This CDR3 is CSARDSTRQETQYF. The CDR3 nucleotides are TGCAGTGCTAGAGATAGTACACGGCAAGAGACCCAGTACTTC.

The chain employs TRBV7-9 and TRBJ1-4; TRBD1 might be the D (6 bases). The V gene lost 1 base and the J gene lost 8 bases, with 11 bases spanning the gap. This CDR3 is built from 14 residues. Germline CDR1 reads SEHNR; CDR2 reads FQNEAQ (reference sequence). CDR3 sequence: CASSLENREEKLFF. The CDR3 DNA sequence: TGTGCCAGCAGCTTAGAAAACAGGGAAGAAAAACTGTTTTTT. Looking up the rest from reference TRBV7-9 and TRBJ1-4 gives the full variable domain: DTGVSQNPRHKITKRGQNVTFRCDPISEHNRLYWYRQTLGQGPEFLTYFQNEAQLEKSRLLSDRFSAERPKGSFSTLEIQRTEQGDSAMYLCASSLENREEKLFFGSGTQLSVL.

In this sample, this clonotype turned up many times. The chain has TRBV27 and TRBJ1-1; D might be TRBD1 (6 bases). Trimming removed 6 bases from V and 7 bases from J, with 15 bases in between. The CDR3 is 13 residues long. CDR1 and CDR2 (germline): MNHEY, SMNVEV (reference sequence). The CDR3 region has the DNA TGTGCCAGCAGAACACCCGGGACAATTGAAGCTTTCTTT. The encoded protein is CASRTPGTIEAFF.

This clonotype came up many times. This rearrangement joins TRBV12-3 or TRBV12-4 to TRBJ1-5; D is unresolved. The CDR3 extends over 15 amino acids. Trimming took 7 bases from V and 0 from J, leaving 13 bases between them. The CDR3, as DNA: TGTGCCAGCACTATATATGGAAATAGCAATCAGCCCCAGCATTTT. It yields the protein CASTIYGNSNQPQHF.

This clonotype was seen ten or more times. The rearrangement links TRBV28 to TRBJ2-3; the D gene is possibly TRBD1 (6 bases). Trimming shortened V by 10 bases and J by 3 bases, and 17 bases separated the two germline ends. The CDR3 extends over 14 amino acids. Germline V gives CDR1 MDHEN, CDR2 SYDVKM. In DNA, the CDR3 is TGTGCCACCACAGAACAGGGTAGAACAGATACGCAGTATTTT. Protein sequence: CATTEQGRTDTQYF.

This clonotype came up many times. The chain recombines TRBV9 with TRBJ2-1; perhaps TRBD2 as D (5 bases). The CDR3 covers 15 residues. The V gene's germline CDR1 is SGDLS and CDR2 YYNGEE. Trimming removed 0 bases from V and 8 bases from J, with 15 bases in between. CDR3 bases: TGTGCCAGCAGCGTAGCCAGCGGCATCCGATATGAGCAGTTCTTC. This translates into CASSVASGIRYEQFF.

In this sample, this clonotype turned up many times. The rearrangement links TRBV5-1 to TRBJ1-1, with 9 bases aligning to TRBD1. The length of the CDR3 is 14 residues. CDR1 is SGHRS and CDR2 is YFSETQ in the germline V gene. V was pared by 4 bases and J by 5 bases, with 6 bases of the junction left unmatched. CDR3 region: CASSVQGADTEAFF. Here the CDR3 DNA reads TGCGCCAGCAGCGTACAGGGGGCGGATACTGAAGCTTTCTTT.

This clonotype was seen ten or more times. This chain uses TRBV5-1 with TRBJ2-7; a possible D gene is TRBD1 (6 bases). Germline V lookup: CDR1 SGHRS, CDR2 YFSETQ. The V and J ends lost 0 bases and 3 bases respectively, with 16 bases between them. The CDR3 is made up of 16 amino acids. The CDR3 bases are TGCGCCAGCAGCTTGGGACCACAGGGCGCACTCTACGAGCAGTACTTC. This gives the protein CASSLGPQGALYEQYF.

This clonotype has ten or more counts. The chain links TRBV30 to TRBJ1-3; D uncertain. The V gene's germline CDR1 is GTSNPN and CDR2 SVGIG (reference sequence). V was cut by 5 bases and J by 0 bases, with 11 bases left in between. The CDR3 spans 14 residues. The CDR3 region is CAWHRGDSGNTIYF. Here the CDR3 DNA reads TGTGCCTGGCACCGTGGGGACTCTGGAAACACCATATATTTT.

This clonotype was seen repeatedly, ten times or more. The chain links TRBV11-2 to TRBJ2-5, with 8 bases matching TRBD2. The CDR3 runs 17 residues. The germline V gene has CDR1 SGHAT and CDR2 FQNNGV. With V trimmed by 5 bases and J by 5 bases, 16 bases remained unmatched. In DNA form, the CDR3 reads TGTGCCAGCAGCACCGTAGCGGGACCCAGAAGAACGGAGACCCAGTACTTC. Amino acid sequence: CASSTVAGPRRTETQYF.

V and J are TRBV19 and TRBJ1-1; D unresolved. The CDR3 sequence is 15 residues long. V lost 6 bases and J lost 5, with 19 bases in between. Germline V gives CDR1 LNHDA, CDR2 SQIVND (reference sequence). The CDR3 DNA reads TGTGCCAGTAGGAATGGACGGAATTGGAAGACTGAAGCTTTCTTT. Its translation is CASRNGRNWKTEAFF.

The CDR3 sequence: CASSQGFATEAFF. The CDR3 DNA is TGTGCCAGCAGCCAGGGGTTTGCCACTGAAGCTTTCTTT. The chain uses TRBV7-9 and TRBJ1-1; D might be TRBD1 (6 bases). Germline V gene data show CDR1 as SEHNR and CDR2 as FQNEAQ (reference sequence). The germline V and J ends were trimmed by 5 bases and 4 bases, with 11 bases remaining between them. The length of the CDR3 is 13 residues.

This clonotype has at least ten counts. The chain has TRBV28 and TRBJ1-4, with a weak D call TRBD1 (5 bases). The V end was cut by 7 bases, the J end by 7 bases, with 16 bases between. This CDR3 is built from 14 residues. The germline V gene encodes CDR1 MDHEN and CDR2 SYDVKM. CDR3 nucleotides: TGTGCCAGCATAGCTGCGGGGGGGTTTGAAAAACTGTTTTTT. This gives the protein CASIAAGGFEKLFF.

There are many counts of this clonotype. The rearrangement joins TRBV11-2 to TRBJ2-7; 7 nucleotides line up with TRBD2. Germline assignment: CDR1 SGHAT and CDR2 FQNNGV. V lost 0 bases to trimming and J lost 9 bases; unmatched junction nucleotides: 11. This CDR3 region has 15 residues. The CDR3 coding sequence is TGTGCCAGCAGCTTAGATCGGGGAGGGCTTGGTGCGCAGTACTTC. Amino acid sequence: CASSLDRGGLGAQYF.

This clonotype showed up just a few times. V gene TRBV7-9 combines with J gene TRBJ2-7, with 7 bases that match TRBD2. Unmatched junction bases numbered 8, after V lost 0 bases and J lost 3 bases. The germline V gene encodes CDR1 SEHNR and CDR2 FQNEAQ (reference sequence). The CDR3 runs 16 residues. CDR3 loop: CASSLANQRDDYEQYF. The CDR3 DNA is TGTGCCAGCAGCTTAGCGAACCAGCGGGACGACTACGAGCAGTACTTC. Full variable domain (remainder filled in from reference TRBV7-9 and TRBJ2-7): DTGVSQNPRHKITKRGQNVTFRCDPISEHNRLYWYRQTLGQGPEFLTYFQNEAQLEKSRLLSDRFSAERPKGSFSTLEIQRTEQGDSAMYLCASSLANQRDDYEQYFGPGTRLTVT.

This clonotype was found many times. The gene calls are TRBV7-9 and TRBJ1-2; possible D gene TRBD1, 5 bases. The CDR3 is 13 residues long. CDR1 is SEHNR and CDR2 is FQNEAQ in the germline V gene (reference sequence). Trimming pared 5 bases from V and 0 bases from J, leaving 7 bases between. The CDR3 DNA is TGTGCCAGCAGCCGACAGACTAACTATGGCTACACCTTC. It specifies CASSRQTNYGYTF.

The V call is TRBV11-2, the J call TRBJ2-4; TRBD2 matches 12 bases. The length of the CDR3 is 17 residues. Trimming cost V 4 bases and J 4 bases; bases outside gene matches: 8. Germline V gene lookup returns CDR1 SGHAT and CDR2 FQNNGV. The CDR3, as DNA: TGTGCCAGCAGCTGGCGGGGTGGACTAGCGGGAAAAAACATTCAGTACTTC. Translated: CASSWRGGLAGKNIQYF.

This clonotype was detected many times. The chain carries TRBV27 and TRBJ2-3; D is ambiguous. The CDR3 totals 14 residues. V lost 7 bases and J 0 bases, leaving 11 bases between the germline ends. Germline-derived CDR1 and CDR2 are MNHEY and SMNVEV (reference sequence). The CDR3 region has the DNA TGTGCCAGCAACCGGCTAAGTAGCACAGATACGCAGTATTTT. This translates into CASNRLSSTDTQYF.